Presented here are 5 T cell receptor beta chains from one specimen sequenced in a study of OX40 agonist ivuxolimab in advanced cancers. The table came from immunoSEQ multiplex PCR; TCRdb's copy has only in-frame clones and leaves some out. This sample has about 52,000 clones, with about 93% found just once. Here the sequenced sample was CD4+ or CD8+ T cells sorted from blood, taken in a trial of the OX40 agonist ivuxolimab. These receptors originate from an adult with an advanced solid tumor such as melanoma, head and neck, liver or kidney cancer.

J is TRBJ1-1 and V is TRBV7-9; 11 bases line up with TRBD1. Looked up from germline, CDR1 is SEHNR and CDR2 is FQNEAQ (reference sequence). CDR3 length equals 15 residues. The trim removed 5 bases at V and 5 bases at J, leaving 7 bases unmatched. The CDR3 nucleotides are TGTGCCAGCAGCCCTGGACAGGGGGCAAGAACTGAAGCTTTCTTT. It translates to CASSPGQGARTEAFF.

The chain uses TRBV19 and TRBJ2-7; 10 nucleotides agree with TRBD2. The CDR3 totals 14 residues. CDR1 is LNHDA, CDR2 SQIVND, per germline (reference sequence). V dropped 7 bases and J dropped 5; count of bases not matched to a gene: 8. This CDR3 is CASNNGLADHEQYF. DNA for the CDR3: TGTGCCAGTAACAATGGACTAGCGGACCACGAGCAGTACTTC.

The chain uses TRBV19 and TRBJ2-1; 11 bases agree with TRBD2. In germline, CDR1 is LNHDA, CDR2 SQIVND (reference sequence). V shed 8 bases, J shed 0 bases, and the junction held 9 bases outside the gene matches. This CDR3 spans 17 amino acids. CDR3 amino acids: CASHDTSGGSSYNEQFF. The CDR3 DNA reads TGTGCCAGTCACGACACTAGCGGGGGAAGCTCCTACAATGAGCAGTTCTTC.

The chain links TRBV28 to TRBJ1-1, with D possibly TRBD1 on 5 matching bases. The CDR3 extends over 16 amino acids. Deletions cut 5 bases from V and 0 bases from J, with 16 bases between. Germline values: CDR1 MDHEN, CDR2 SYDVKM. CDR3: CASSPGGRGLNTEAFF. In nucleotides, the CDR3 is TGTGCCAGCAGTCCCGGGGGACGAGGGTTGAACACTGAAGCTTTCTTT.

This chain joins TRBV6-5 and TRBJ2-6; the D is unclear. V was clipped by 6 bases and J by 4 bases, with 7 bases between them. Germline V lookup: CDR1 MNHEY, CDR2 SVGAGI. The length of the CDR3 is 13 residues. The CDR3 is CASSLTGANVLTF. The CDR3 DNA follows: TGTGCCAGCAGCTTAACCGGGGCCAACGTCCTGACTTTC.